This T cell receptor beta chain was documented in a study of response to subunit inactivated influenza vaccine. TCRdb fed the RT-PCR reads into MiXCR, producing one record per CDR3 protein. The table lists more than 200,000 distinct CDR3 sequences, 12% of them singletons. This clonotype occurred many times. Its antigen is unknown. Germline-derived CDR1 and CDR2 are ENHRY and SYGVKD. Trimming cost V 2 bases and J 6 bases; bases outside gene matches: 1. This CDR3 is 13 amino acids long. Study findings and constraints: Each seasonal influenza vaccination recruits few new T cells, the authors suggested.

The sample here was non-naive T cells sorted from PBMCs, taken less than 15 days before vaccination. V and J are TRBV10-3 and TRBJ2-1; 7 nucleotides line up with TRBD2. The receptor was derived from a man aged 50 or older who received an inactivated influenza vaccine. In DNA, the CDR3 is TGTGCCATCAGTGAGATAGCGGGCAATGAGCAGTTCTTC. This codes for CAISEIAGNEQFF.